These 32 T cell receptor beta chains share one sample of origin, sequenced in a study of blood T cells in healthy people across ages. A J-beta primer mix and a sample-barcoded 5' primer were used in a second PCR of about 7 to 11 cycles. MiXCR, run by TCRdb on the 5' RACE reads, gives a single entry per CDR3 protein. This repertoire shows around 1,000,000 distinct CDR3 sequences, under 30% found once; its top ten account for around 0.7%. This sample was also put to use in a study of T cells of mothers and their children.

Sequencing used blood. These receptors were taken from a girl aged 2 to 10 in good health.

V gene TRBV12-3 or TRBV12-4 combines with J gene TRBJ2-1, with D possibly matching TRBD2 (6 bases). The length of the CDR3 is 16 residues. V was trimmed by 7 bases and J by 4 bases, leaving 20 bases between them. The CDR3: CASNAPGTSGYNEQFF. The CDR3 DNA reads as TGTGCCAGCAACGCCCCCGGGACTTCTGGTTACAATGAGCAGTTCTTC.

This clonotype was observed a few times. This chain links TRBV5-5 with TRBJ2-5; the D gene is possibly TRBD1 (6 bases). Matching the DNA end better, TRBJ2-1 makes the J call doubtful. CDR1 and CDR2 (germline): SGHKS, YYEKEE (reference sequence). This CDR3 contains 14 residues. CDR3 region: CASSTITGLNEQFF. The CDR3 DNA sequence: TGTGCCAGCAGCACCATAACAGGGCTGAATGAGCAGTTCTTC.

The rearrangement links TRBV5-1 to TRBJ1-1; TRBD1 agrees at 9 bases. With 0 bases clipped from V and 6 bases from J, the junction kept 18 bases outside the gene matches. The CDR3 covers 19 residues. Germline values: CDR1 SGHRS, CDR2 YFSETQ. The chain's CDR3 is CASSLAETDRGGSSAEAFF. The CDR3 DNA sequence: TGCGCCAGCAGCTTGGCCGAGACGGACAGGGGTGGGAGTTCCGCTGAAGCTTTCTTT.

This clonotype was counted a few times. The chain employs TRBV25-1 and TRBJ2-7; D gene uncertain. Germline assignment: CDR1 MGHDK and CDR2 SYGVNS. The CDR3 consists of 9 residues. Here the CDR3 DNA reads TGTCTCGAGGTCCACGAGCAGTACTTC. Its translation is CLEVHEQYF.

The chain joins TRBV3-1 to TRBJ1-5; 9 bases align to TRBD1. From germline, CDR1 is LGHDT and CDR2 YNNKEL (reference sequence). This CDR3 contains 16 residues. The V gene end was trimmed by 1 base and the J gene end by 7 bases; junction bases not matched to a gene: 8. The CDR3 here is CASSQGSGQGNQPQHF. DNA of the CDR3: TGTGCCAGCAGCCAAGGGTCGGGACAGGGAAACCAGCCCCAGCATTTT.

This clonotype was detected a few times. Lacking the conserved final phenylalanine or tryptophan, this CDR3 likely reflects a read error. This chain uses TRBV29-1 with TRBJ1-2; weak D call: TRBD1 (6 bases). Germline CDR1 is SQVTM and CDR2 is ANQGSEA. Deletions cut 6 bases from V and 6 bases from J, with 14 bases between. The CDR3 spans 12 residues. CDR3 in DNA: TGCAGCGTCGGCGGGGGCGGTAATGGCTACACCCTC. Amino acid sequence: CSVGGGGNGYTL.

This clonotype came up a few times. The junction differs from germline at one of its ends, possibly a read error. The gene calls are TRBV12-3 or TRBV12-4 and TRBJ2-1; possibly TRBD1 for D (6 bases). The CDR3 length is 13 residues. DNA of the CDR3: TGTGCCAGCAGTTTAGCACAGGGATACGAGCGGTACTTC. This encodes CASSLAQGYERYF.

J is TRBJ2-1 and V is TRBV5-1, with D possibly TRBD2 on 5 matching bases. Between the trimmed V and J ends, which lost 7 bases and 7 bases, there was a span of 12 bases. The CDR3 is 12 residues long. Germline lookup yields CDR1 SGHRS and CDR2 YFSETQ. CDR3 coding DNA: TGCGCCAGCCAACTAGTACGGAATGAGCAGTTCTTC. Residues: CASQLVRNEQFF.

The rearrangement joins TRBV24-1 to TRBJ2-4; maybe TRBD1 (6 bases). V lost 2 bases to trimming and J lost 5 bases, with 15 bases between them. Germline CDR1 and CDR2: KGHDR and SFDVKD. The CDR3 is made up of 16 amino acids. This chain's CDR3 is CATSDSLTNRENIQYF. As DNA, the CDR3 is TGTGCCACCAGTGATTCACTCACGAACAGGGAAAACATTCAGTACTTC.

In nucleotides, the CDR3 is TGTGCCAGCAGCAAAGCAAATGGGACCACCTTAAATGAGCAGTTCTTC. Amino acid sequence: CASSKANGTTLNEQFF. This chain joins TRBV21-1 and TRBJ2-1; the D call TRBD1 from the table was never checked on the DNA. TRBV21-1 is designated a pseudogene. The CDR3 loop spans 16 amino acids.

For this clonotype: With a much larger clone just one base away, this may be a read error. The V call is TRBV7-2, the J call TRBJ2-5; D may be TRBD2 (6 bases). Germline V gene sequence: CDR1 SGHTA, CDR2 FQGNSA. The CDR3 length is 14 residues. The CDR3: CASSHNSGQEAQYF. The DNA for the CDR3 is TGTGCCAGCAGCCATAATAGCGGTCAAGAGGCCCAGTACTTC.

The genes are TRBV7-2 and TRBJ2-7; 11 bases are shared with TRBD2. The trim removed 5 bases at V and 2 bases at J, leaving 5 bases unmatched. Germline V gene sequence: CDR1 SGHTA, CDR2 FQGNSA. The CDR3 length is 15 residues. The CDR3 protein is CASSLGLAVPYEQYF. CDR3 DNA sequence: TGTGCCAGCAGCCTGGGACTAGCGGTGCCCTACGAGCAGTACTTC. Drawing the rest from reference TRBV7-2 and TRBJ2-7, the complete variable domain is GAGVSQSPSNKVTEKGKDVELRCDPISGHTALYWYRQSLGQGLEFLIYFQGNSAPDKSGLPSDRFSAERTGGSVSTLTIQRTQQEDSAVYLCASSLGLAVPYEQYFGPGTRLTVT.

The chain employs TRBV28 and TRBJ2-5; 10 bases match TRBD2. The J call may be incorrect, as the DNA end agrees better with TRBJ2-1. The germline CDR1 and CDR2 sequences are MDHEN and SYDVKM. This CDR3 is built from 15 residues. The CDR3 spells CASSLRSGRGNEQFF. The CDR3 DNA sequence: TGTGCCAGCAGTTTAAGAAGCGGGAGGGGCAATGAGCAGTTCTTC.

The CDR3, as DNA: TGCAGTGCTAGGGGGCGATCCTACGAGCAGTACTTC. Translation gives CSARGRSYEQYF. V and J are TRBV20-1 and TRBJ2-5; perhaps TRBD1 as D (5 bases). With the DNA end fitting TRBJ2-7 better, the J assignment may be wrong. The CDR3 loop spans 12 amino acids. The germline V gene encodes CDR1 DFQATT and CDR2 SNEGSKA (reference sequence).

This clonotype has more than one count but fewer than ten. The chain carries TRBV10-3 and TRBJ2-1; no firm D call. This CDR3 is 11 amino acids long. Germline V lookup: CDR1 ENHRY, CDR2 SYGVKD. Trimming took off 2 bases at V and 9 bases at J, with 5 bases between the two ends. CDR3 in DNA: TGTGCCATCAGTGAGGAGCTTGAGCAGTTCTTC. Encoded protein: CAISEELEQFF.

The V and J genes are TRBV6-5 and TRBJ2-5; 7 bases line up with TRBD2. The J call is in doubt because the DNA end fits TRBJ2-7 better. This CDR3 spans 12 amino acids. Germline V gene lookup returns CDR1 MNHEY and CDR2 SVGAGI. CDR3 coding DNA: TGTGCCAGCTGGCGGGAGTCAGCCGAGCAGTACTTC. It specifies CASWRESAEQYF.

V is TRBV5-1 and J is TRBJ2-5; 9 bases agree with TRBD2. The end of the DNA fits TRBJ2-1 better, so the J call may be wrong. The CDR3 has 15 amino acids. Germline CDR1 SGHRS, CDR2 YFSETQ. In DNA form, the CDR3 reads TGCGCCAGCAGCTGGTCTAGCGGGATTCAGGATGAGCAGTTCTTC. Protein sequence: CASSWSSGIQDEQFF.

This clonotype was seen at least ten times. This sequence joins TRBV27 and TRBJ2-7; D is tentatively TRBD1 or TRBD2 (6 bases each). Between the trimmed V and J ends, which lost 5 bases and 2 bases, there was a span of 16 bases. Germline assignment: CDR1 MNHEY and CDR2 SMNVEV (reference sequence). CDR3 length: 15 amino acids. In DNA form, the CDR3 reads TGTGCCAGCAGTCACGGGGGCATGAAAACCTACGAGCAGTACTTC. This encodes CASSHGGMKTYEQYF.

This clonotype was seen a handful of times. This sequence joins TRBV2 and TRBJ2-2; D remains ambiguous. The V gene's germline CDR1 is SNHLY and CDR2 FYNNEI. V was cut by 3 bases and J by 1 base, with 6 bases left in between. CDR3 length: 14 amino acids. The CDR3 is CASSDVENTGELFF. Written as DNA, the CDR3 is TGTGCCAGCAGTGACGTAGAGAACACCGGGGAGCTGTTTTTT.

The chain is built from TRBV6-6 and TRBJ1-2; no definite D call. The CDR3 is made up of 13 amino acids. Germline CDR1 reads MNHNY; CDR2 reads SVGAGI (reference sequence). Trimming removed 5 bases from V and 3 bases from J, with 10 bases in between. The CDR3 bases are TGTGCCAGCAGTGTAAAGTACGACTATGGCTACACCTTC. Its protein product is CASSVKYDYGYTF.

The chain employs TRBV10-3 and TRBJ1-5, with D unclear. This CDR3 is 15 amino acids long. CDR1 and CDR2 from the germline V gene are ENHRY and SYGVKD. Trimming left V 2 bases short and J 6 bases short, with 14 bases between. In nucleotides, the CDR3 is TGTGCCATCAGTGAGCAAGGGAAACCCGGTCAGCCCCAGCATTTT. Translation: CAISEQGKPGQPQHF.

This clonotype came up a few times. The J gene is TRBJ1-5, the V gene TRBV7-2; no clear D gene. Looked up from germline, CDR1 is SGHTA and CDR2 is FQGNSA. The CDR3 contains 16 residues. Trimming shortened V by 5 bases and J by 1 base, and 15 bases separated the two germline ends. The CDR3 loop is CASSPDWGSSNQPQHF. The CDR3 region has the DNA TGTGCCAGCAGCCCCGACTGGGGATCGAGCAATCAGCCCCAGCATTTT.

This clonotype was observed once. In DNA, the CDR3 is TGCAGCGTCCAGAGAAGGTCCTCATATACCCTTCAGAACACTGAAGCTTTCTTT. It is translated as CSVQRRSSYTLQNTEAFF. This sequence joins TRBV29-1 and TRBJ1-1; D is undetermined. CDR3 length: 18 amino acids. Germline V gene data show CDR1 as SQVTM and CDR2 as ANQGSEA. The V end was cut by 6 bases, the J end by 1 base, with 27 bases between.

This clonotype was found a few times. The chain links TRBV29-1 to TRBJ1-1; D gene uncertain. V was trimmed by 4 bases and J by 6 bases, leaving 6 bases between them. The CDR3 is 10 amino acids. The V gene's germline CDR1 is SQVTM and CDR2 ANQGSEA. The CDR3 reads CSVGWAEAFF. DNA for the CDR3: TGCAGCGTTGGGTGGGCTGAAGCTTTCTTT. The full variable domain, its missing parts supplied by reference TRBV29-1 and TRBJ1-1, is SAVISQKPSRDICQRGTSLTIQCQVDSQVTMMFWYRQQPGQSLTLIATANQGSEATYESGFVIDKFPISRPNLTFSTLTVSNMSPEDSSIYLCSVGWAEAFFGQGTRLTVV.

Only a few counts were recorded for this clonotype. This chain's CDR3 is CSVEDRLGTGVYEQYF. In nucleotides, the CDR3 is TGCAGCGTTGAAGATAGGCTGGGGACAGGGGTCTACGAGCAGTACTTC. This rearrangement joins TRBV29-1 to TRBJ2-7, with 10 bases that match TRBD1. There are 16 residues in the CDR3. V lost 0 bases to trimming and J lost 3 bases; unmatched junction nucleotides: 8. CDR1 is SQVTM and CDR2 is ANQGSEA in the germline V gene.

This chain uses TRBV4-1 with TRBJ2-7; D might be TRBD2 (5 bases). Germline CDR1 is MGHRA and CDR2 is YSYEKL. Between the trimmed V and J ends, which lost 3 bases and 5 bases, there was a span of 17 bases. This CDR3 contains 15 residues. CDR3 loop: CASSHGVSEINEQYF. CDR3 nucleotides: TGCGCCAGCAGCCACGGAGTTAGCGAGATCAACGAGCAGTACTTC.

The genes are TRBV29-1 and TRBJ2-5; TRBD1 agrees at 9 bases. The J call may be wrong; the DNA end is better matched by TRBJ2-7. There are 13 residues in the CDR3. Per germline, CDR1 SQVTM and CDR2 ANQGSEA. The CDR3, as DNA: TGCAGCGTTGTGCGGACAGGGGTCCGCGAGCAGTACTTC. This sequence encodes CSVVRTGVREQYF.

This clonotype has more than one count but fewer than ten. The chain recombines TRBV14 with TRBJ2-4; possibly TRBD1 or TRBD2 for D (5 bases each). This CDR3 has 17 amino acids. In germline, CDR1 is SGHDN, CDR2 FVKESK. V was cut by 4 bases and J by 6 bases, with 22 bases left in between. The CDR3 sequence is CASSPRDGARTLNIQYF. CDR3 coding DNA: TGTGCCAGCAGCCCTAGAGACGGGGCCAGGACATTAAACATTCAGTACTTC.

This clonotype was recorded a few times. The CDR3 DNA is TGTGCCAGCAGTCCTAGGGTTCTTCTAGGGGTCAATGAGCAGTTCTTC. It encodes CASSPRVLLGVNEQFF. The chain links TRBV28 to TRBJ2-1; a weak D match, TRBD1 (5 bases). The CDR3 runs to 16 residues. The V end lost 5 bases, the J end lost 6 bases, and 20 bases lay between the germline ends. Germline assignment: CDR1 MDHEN and CDR2 SYDVKM.

A few counts support this clonotype. The chain links TRBV3-1 to TRBJ2-7, with 7 bases identical to TRBD1. The trim removed 10 bases at V and 1 base at J, leaving 7 bases unmatched. Germline V lookup: CDR1 LGHDT, CDR2 YNNKEL (reference sequence). The CDR3 loop spans 13 amino acids. This CDR3 reads CATSKTGSYEQYF. In DNA form, the CDR3 reads TGTGCCACCTCCAAGACAGGGTCCTACGAGCAGTACTTC.

This clonotype was seen more than once but under ten times. The chain couples TRBV15 to TRBJ1-4, with D unresolved. Germline assignment: CDR1 LNHNV and CDR2 YYDKDF (reference sequence). This CDR3 spans 16 amino acids. V gave up 0 bases and J gave up 0 bases, with 8 bases separating them. The CDR3 spells CATSRDDLATNEKLFF. The CDR3 bases are TGTGCCACCAGCAGAGATGACCTTGCAACTAATGAAAAACTGTTTTTT.

The chain's CDR3 is CASSLGVGVRIVEQFF. The CDR3 DNA sequence: TGTGCCAGCAGCTTAGGAGTCGGGGTTCGTATCGTTGAGCAGTTCTTC. The chain joins TRBV7-8 to TRBJ2-1; possible D gene TRBD2, 5 bases. This CDR3 region has 16 residues. Per the germline V gene, CDR1 is SGHVS and CDR2 is FQNEAQ. V gave up 1 base and J gave up 9 bases, with 19 bases separating them.